This T cell receptor (beta chain) was identified in a study of radiotherapy plus CTLA-4 blockade in lung cancer. Overall study context: Among enrolled patients, over 15% responded and 31% achieved disease control.

Method: immunoSEQ multiplex PCR; TCRdb's copy keeps in-frame clones and lacks some. The top ten hold 5% to 5.5% of the sample, which has 100,000 to 150,000 clones, 75% to 80% seen once. Study results and limitations: Clones of tumor-derived TCRs expanded in blood after radiotherapy plus ipilimumab.

Receiving focal radiation plus CTLA-4 blockade with ipilimumab were patients who had chemo-refractory metastatic non-small-cell lung cancer. This clone occurred once. What it binds is unknown. V lost 5 bases to trimming and J lost 5 bases, with 19 bases between them. The CDR3 is 16 residues long. Germline V gives CDR1 MDHEN, CDR2 SYDVKM. This TCR was sampled from a human donor with non-small cell lung cancer who had a partial response to radiotherapy plus ipilimumab. This chain joins TRBV28 and TRBJ1-5; no firm D call. The sample in question was peripheral blood, obtained from a patient treated with radiotherapy plus ipilimumab. The CDR3 sequence: CASSPPFSGGDQPQHF. In DNA form, the CDR3 reads TGTGCCAGCAGTCCACCTTTTTCAGGCGGGGATCAGCCCCAGCATTTT.